A selection of T cell receptor beta chains follows, all from one sample in a study of monozygotic twins with inflammatory bowel disease. TCRdb re-called the 5' RACE reads; every CDR3 protein appears as one record, without DNA. This sample's clone table lists about 110,000 distinct CDR3 sequences. Material: blood. These TCRs come from a human donor with ulcerative colitis or Crohn's disease, or a healthy co-twin of an affected twin (not recorded which). CDR3s include the opening cysteine and the closing phenylalanine or tryptophan.

>TRBJ2-3|TRBV19
CASSISRHPTDTQYF
>TRBJ1-2|TRBV20-1
CSASQGTGAYGYTF
>TRBJ2-7|TRBV7-9
CASSFTSGRTYEQYF
>TRBJ1-4|TRBV6-1
CASSETGTVSEKLFF
>TRBJ2-7|TRBV27
CASSPHRGSYEQYF
>TRBJ2-7|TRBV20-1
CSARAWQGFSYEQYF
>TRBJ2-6|TRBV10-3
CAIRTGLVSGANVLTF
>TRBJ1-1|TRBV25-1
CASSDFRGHTEAFF
>TRBJ1-6|TRBV30
CAWSPGTGTLHF
>TRBJ2-1|TRBV18
CASSPGTGKDEQFF
>TRBJ1-1|TRBV19
CAYREDTEAFF
>TRBJ2-3|TRBV4-2
CASSQELGGITDTQYF
>TRBJ2-4|TRBV5-6
CASSPSTGWNIQYF
>TRBJ2-5|TRBV9
CASSVEGGTGGETQYF
>TRBJ1-4|TRBV27
CATRVGTGDFDEKLFF
>TRBJ2-7|TRBV11-3
CASSLPGNEEQYF
>TRBJ1-1|TRBV5-1
CASSVLWGAGTEAFF
>TRBJ2-7|TRBV29-1
CSVETGQGISEQYF
>TRBJ1-2|TRBV20-1
CSARDPRGGLGGYTF
>TRBJ2-3|TRBV20-1
CSARDTSLGADTQYF
>TRBJ1-1|TRBV29-1
CSVGDLTEAFF
>TRBJ1-5|TRBV10-3
CAISDRGNQPQHF
>TRBJ2-7|TRBV13
CASSIGTGGRLSYEQYF
>TRBJ2-4|TRBV12-3/TRBV12-4
CASSFDLKNIQYF
>TRBJ2-7|TRBV3-1
CASEDFSGRAATGPAYEQYF
>TRBJ1-1|TRBV20-1
CSALSPGQGARMTEAFF
>TRBJ2-2|TRBV5-1
CASSLGRLAGDWSGELFF
>TRBJ2-7|TRBV7-9
CASSSPGQGKYEQYF
>TRBJ2-2|TRBV5-1
CASSLALTAGELFF
>TRBJ1-2|TRBV12-3/TRBV12-4
CASSDWTGGNYGYTF
>TRBJ2-7|TRBV7-3
CASSLEGGQGYEQYF
>TRBJ2-7|TRBV29-1
CSVAGQGNSYEQYF
>TRBJ2-5|TRBV7-9
CASSSSERPETQYF
>TRBJ2-4|TRBV5-6
CASSLGGSAKNMQYF